What follows are 21 T cell receptor beta chains derived from one specimen sequenced in a study of control samples from healthy donors and cancer patients. Using immunoSEQ multiplex PCR, the repertoire was profiled, and TCRdb retains in-frame clones only, with some absent. The sample lists some 140,000 clones, 88% occurring once. Source material: blood. These receptor sequences come from a woman in her thirties in good health.

The V and J genes are TRBV7-7 and TRBJ2-2; D may be TRBD1 or TRBD2 (5 bases each). The CDR3 loop spans 16 amino acids. The germline V gene encodes CDR1 SSHAT and CDR2 FNYEAQ (reference sequence). The V end was cut by 0 bases, the J end by 6 bases, with 14 bases between. CDR3 loop: CASSLAMGGDAGELFF. The CDR3 region has the DNA TGTGCCAGCAGCTTAGCTATGGGTGGGGACGCCGGGGAGCTGTTTTTT.

The chain couples TRBV5-1 to TRBJ2-1, with 14 bases identical to TRBD2. The V segment lost 2 bases and the J segment 2 bases; nucleotides outside the gene matches: 3. There are 17 residues in the CDR3. Germline lookup yields CDR1 SGHRS and CDR2 YFSETQ. CDR3 DNA: TGCGCCAGCAGCTTAGGACTAGCGGGAGGTACCTACAATGAGCAGTTCTTC. This translates into CASSLGLAGGTYNEQFF.

The chain couples TRBV3-1 (or the pseudogene TRBV3-2) to TRBJ2-2, with no clear D. Germline V gene sequence: CDR1 LGHDT, CDR2 YNNKEL (reference sequence). V shed 0 bases and J shed 5 bases, with 4 bases lying between them. This CDR3 comprises 13 residues. CDR3 coding DNA: TGTGCCAGCAGCCAAGATAGGACCGGGGAGCTGTTTTTT. It is translated as CASSQDRTGELFF.

This sequence joins TRBV4-2 and TRBJ2-7; D remains unclear. Germline CDR1 is LGHNA and CDR2 is YNFKEQ. CDR3 length equals 14 residues. Trimming shortened V by 0 bases and J by 0 bases, and 6 bases separated the two germline ends. The CDR3 reads CASSQDVASYEQYF. The CDR3 coding sequence is TGTGCCAGCAGCCAAGATGTGGCCTCCTACGAGCAGTACTTC.

The V gene is TRBV21-1, the J gene TRBJ1-2. TRBV21-1 represents a pseudogene. This CDR3 contains 14 residues. The CDR3 DNA sequence: TGTGCCAGCAGTAAAAACGAGGGAAACTATGGCTACACCTTC. The encoded protein is CASSKNEGNYGYTF.

The rearrangement joins TRBV5-1 to TRBJ1-1; no definite D call. The ends were cut back, 3 bases at V and 4 bases at J, with 7 bases in the middle. Germline V CDR1 and CDR2: SGHRS, YFSETQ. The CDR3 sequence is 12 residues long. The CDR3 DNA reads as TGCGCCAGCAGCTCCGTAGGCACTGAAGCTTTCTTT. This sequence encodes CASSSVGTEAFF. Using reference TRBV5-1 and TRBJ1-1 for the parts outside the CDR3, the full variable domain is KAGVTQTPRYLIKTRGQQVTLSCSPISGHRSVSWYQQTPGQGLQFLFEYFSETQRNKGNFPGRFSGRQFSNSRSEMNVSTLELGDSALYLCASSSVGTEAFFGQGTRLTVV.

CDR3 in DNA: TGTGCCATCAGGGGGACCTCTAGCACAGATACGCAGTATTTT. Translation gives CAIRGTSSTDTQYF. The chain uses TRBV10-3 and TRBJ2-3, with D possibly being TRBD1 or TRBD2 (5 bases each). The V gene's germline CDR1 is ENHRY and CDR2 SYGVKD. V was clipped by 6 bases and J by 0 bases, with 10 bases between them. This CDR3 has 14 residues.

The chain employs TRBV2 and TRBJ2-7; tentatively, D is TRBD2 (5 bases). The CDR3 runs 11 residues. V lost 4 bases, J lost 5 bases, and 6 bases lay in between. The germline gives CDR1 SNHLY, CDR2 FYNNEI. In nucleotides, the CDR3 is TGTGCCAGCAGTGTTAGCGACGAGCAGTACTTC. Protein sequence: CASSVSDEQYF.

The chain has TRBV30 and TRBJ2-2; 12 positions match TRBD2. Germline CDR1 reads GTSNPN; CDR2 reads SVGIG (reference sequence). The CDR3 is made up of 17 amino acids. The junction had 10 bases not matched to a gene; V was cut back by 1 base and J by 7 bases. CDR3 DNA sequence: TGTGCCTGGAGTGCGGGAAGACTAGCGGGAGTTGGCGGGGAGCTGTTTTTT. Residues: CAWSAGRLAGVGGELFF. Together with reference TRBV30 and TRBJ2-2, the CDR3 gives the full variable domain: SQTIHQWPATLVQPVGSPLSLECTVEGTSNPNLYWYRQAAGRGLQLLFYSVGIGQISSEVPQNLSASRPQDRQFILSSKKLLLSDSGFYLCAWSAGRLAGVGGELFFGEGSRLTVL.

The V gene is TRBV7-8, the J gene TRBJ2-7; weak D call: TRBD2 (5 bases). CDR3 length: 14 amino acids. Trimming stripped 1 base from V and 3 bases from J, with 10 bases between. Germline CDR1 is SGHVS and CDR2 is FQNEAQ. CDR3 sequence reads: CASSLELVFYEQYF. CDR3 DNA: TGTGCCAGCAGCTTAGAACTAGTGTTCTACGAGCAGTACTTC.

The J gene is TRBJ1-2, the V gene TRBV10-3; D is undetermined. V was shortened by 6 bases and J by 8 bases, with 10 bases between the two germline ends. Germline CDR1 and CDR2: ENHRY and SYGVKD. The CDR3 contains 11 residues. CDR3 residues: CAISEVGGYTF. The CDR3 DNA is TGTGCCATCAGCGAAGTAGGGGGCTACACCTTC.

The chain links TRBV14 to TRBJ2-5, with 12 bases aligning to TRBD2. The CDR3 totals 16 residues. The germline V gene encodes CDR1 SGHDN and CDR2 FVKESK. The ends lost 4 bases at V and 5 bases at J; junction bases unmatched: 8. The CDR3 nucleotides read TGTGCCAGCAGCCGGAGACTAGCGGGAGAGGGGGAGACCCAGTACTTC. Translation gives CASSRRLAGEGETQYF. The whole variable domain, filled in from reference TRBV14 and TRBJ2-5, reads EAGVTQFPSHSVIEKGQTVTLRCDPISGHDNLYWYRRVMGKEIKFLLHFVKESKQDESGMPNNRFLAERTGGTYSTLKVQPAELEDSGVYFCASSRRLAGEGETQYFGPGTRLLVL.

CDR3 amino acids: CASSTGTSNILNTEAFF. The CDR3 coding sequence is TGTGCCAGCAGCACCGGCACATCAAATATATTGAACACTGAAGCTTTCTTT. V usage is TRBV11-2 and J usage is TRBJ1-1; no reliable D call. The V end was cut by 5 bases, the J end by 0 bases, with 19 bases between. The CDR3 extends over 17 amino acids. CDR1 is SGHAT, CDR2 FQNNGV, per germline.

The CDR3 nucleotides are TGCGCCAGCAGCCAAGATTCGATCGGACTAGCGGGAGCCGCGTCCTACGAGCAGTACTTC. Protein: CASSQDSIGLAGAASYEQYF. V usage is TRBV4-1 and J usage is TRBJ2-7; the match to TRBD2 covers 13 bases. This CDR3 has 20 residues. The V gene's germline CDR1 is MGHRA and CDR2 YSYEKL. Trimming cost V 0 bases and J 1 base; bases outside gene matches: 12.

This chain links TRBV4-1 with TRBJ1-2; D not certain. The CDR3 is 14 residues long. Trimming took 3 bases from V and 1 from J, leaving 9 bases between them. Germline V gene data show CDR1 as MGHRA and CDR2 as YSYEKL. CDR3 DNA sequence: TGCGCCAGCAGCCAGGACGGAGTTAACTATGGCTACACCTTC. It specifies CASSQDGVNYGYTF.

The V and J genes are TRBV19 and TRBJ1-1, with D possibly TRBD1 on 5 matching bases. The germline V gene has CDR1 LNHDA and CDR2 SQIVND (reference sequence). Trimming shortened V by 3 bases and J by 0 bases, and 14 bases separated the two germline ends. This CDR3 region has 16 residues. In DNA form, the CDR3 reads TGTGCCAGTAGTATCGGGGCTGTAGGGTTGAACACTGAAGCTTTCTTT. Translated: CASSIGAVGLNTEAFF.

CDR3: CASSLGVGGSYEQYF. The CDR3 region has the DNA TGTGCCAGCAGCTTAGGGGTAGGGGGATCCTACGAGCAGTACTTC. This chain joins TRBV11-2 and TRBJ2-7, with a tentative D call TRBD1 (6 bases). The CDR3 covers 15 residues. Trimming shortened V by 1 base and J by 1 base, and 11 bases separated the two germline ends. In germline, CDR1 is SGHAT, CDR2 FQNNGV.

The table lists this clone with a count of one. The V call is TRBV19, the J call TRBJ1-4; D is undetermined. CDR1 and CDR2 (germline): LNHDA, SQIVND (reference sequence). V dropped 5 bases and J dropped 7 bases, with 14 bases sitting between them. This CDR3 is 14 amino acids long. Here the CDR3 DNA reads TGTGCCAGTAGTCCCCCGGGCGCGAGTGAAAAACTGTTTTTT. Residues: CASSPPGASEKLFF.

The chain is built from TRBV5-4 and TRBJ2-1; D not certain. CDR1 and CDR2 (germline): SGHNT, YYREEE (reference sequence). The CDR3 has 13 amino acids. The V end was cut by 9 bases, the J end by 0 bases, with 10 bases between. CDR3 region: CATGVDSYNEQFF. The CDR3 nucleotides read TGTGCCACCGGTGTTGACTCCTACAATGAGCAGTTCTTC.

The genes are TRBV19 and TRBJ2-1; TRBD2 matches 10 bases. This CDR3 spans 12 amino acids. V lost 7 bases, J lost 10 bases, and 4 bases stayed unmatched. Germline CDR1 LNHDA, CDR2 SQIVND (reference sequence). The CDR3 DNA is TGTGCCAGTACCCAGCGGGAGGGCGAGCAGTTCTTC. Protein product: CASTQREGEQFF.

V usage is TRBV24-1 and J usage is TRBJ2-7; D is uncertain. In germline, CDR1 is KGHDR, CDR2 SFDVKD. The CDR3 totals 13 residues. The V gene lost 0 bases and the J gene lost 4 bases, with 6 bases spanning the gap. CDR3 loop: CATSDLFGYEQYF. CDR3 DNA sequence: TGTGCCACCAGTGATTTGTTCGGTTACGAGCAGTACTTC.